This T cell receptor beta chain was identified during a study of cytomegalovirus exposure and HLA in healthy donors. Study-wide context: Researchers previously reported finding 100 million or so unique TCR beta sequences from about 170 million T cells.

With 60 Vbeta and 13 Jbeta primers, the PCR was carried out. Libraries were prepared by immunoSEQ multiplex PCR; TCRdb keeps only in-frame clonotypes and omits some of them. The table has fewer than 200,000 clones, 71% seen once. The donors (healthy individuals) were bone marrow donors. The specimen was PBMCs. The TCR comes from a woman aged 25-40 years in good health and CMV-seronegative.

In DNA, the CDR3 is TGTGCCACCCGAAAGGAACAGTTCTATGGCTACACCTTC. It encodes CATRKEQFYGYTF. The chain is built from TRBV15 and TRBJ1-2; D not resolved. Germline V gene lookup returns CDR1 LNHNV and CDR2 YYDKDF (reference sequence). V was trimmed by 8 bases and J by 4 bases, leaving 14 bases between them. The CDR3 sequence is 13 residues long.